This T cell receptor beta chain is drawn from a study of blood T cells in healthy people across ages. Study-wide points: Age brought a roughly linear fall in TCR beta diversity measured per million T cells. Naive T cell percentage showed a strong correlation with the diversity of TCR beta.

The CDR3 consists of 15 residues. Germline CDR1 reads DFQATT; CDR2 reads SNEGSKA (reference sequence). Concerning this clonotype: What it recognizes is unknown. At one end the junction does not follow the germline gene, possibly because of a read error.

In terms of origin and age, donors were healthy Caucasian individuals from Russia aged roughly 6 to 95. A second PCR of 7 to 11 cycles used a sample-barcoded 5' primer and a J-beta primer mix. TCRdb reprocessed the 5' RACE reads with MiXCR, giving one entry per CDR3 protein. The sample consists of over a million distinct CDR3 sequences, 35% to 45% of them appearing once. The clonotype comes from a woman between 18 and 30 years old in good health. Specimen: blood. The V and J genes are TRBV20-1 and TRBJ1-6; 9 bases are shared with TRBD1. The CDR3 protein is CSARDRGTGPSHLHF. CDR3 sequence (DNA): TGCAGTGCTAGAGATCGTGGGACAGGGCCTTCACACCTCCACTTT.